The clone carrying this T cell receptor (beta chain) was seen once. The same CDR3 also results from other DNA sequences found in this sample. Repertoires were generated with immunoSEQ multiplex PCR, while TCRdb's copy carries only in-frame clones and drops some. The repertoire has about 80,000 clones, approximately 95% of them found once; the top ten carry about 10%. This sample is drawn from a study of OX40 agonist ivuxolimab in advanced cancers. Across the whole study: The mean age was roughly 60 years, ranging from 23 to 79, with around four fifths of participants male.

J lost 4 bases, V lost 3 bases, and 6 bases had no gene match. Per germline, CDR1 SNHLY and CDR2 FYNNEI. The CDR3 totals 15 residues. This rearrangement joins TRBV2 to TRBJ2-5, with TRBD1 identical over 9 bases. The source is an adult with an advanced solid tumor such as melanoma, head and neck, liver or kidney cancer. The material sequenced was CD4+ or CD8+ T cells sorted from blood, taken in a trial of the OX40 agonist ivuxolimab. CDR3 sequence reads: CASSETGGLGETQYF. The DNA of the CDR3 is TGTGCCAGCAGTGAGACAGGGGGTTTGGGAGAGACCCAGTACTTC.